Listed below are T cell receptor beta chains from one sample, sequenced in a study of monozygotic twins with inflammatory bowel disease. From its re-call of the 5' RACE reads, TCRdb lists each CDR3 protein once, without DNA. In total, the table holds 150,000 to 200,000 distinct CDR3 sequences. Material for sequencing was blood. The receptors come from a human donor with ulcerative colitis or Crohn's disease, or a healthy co-twin of an affected twin (not recorded which). Each CDR3 is given with its conserved first and last residue.

J: TRBJ2-7
length: 16
V: TRBV29-1
CDR3: CSVEDPSGTGAYEQYF

J: TRBJ1-1
length: 11
V: TRBV13
CDR3: CASSQGPGAFF

J: TRBJ2-7
length: 17
V: TRBV5-6
CDR3: CASSPTPSTSGIDEQYF

J: TRBJ2-7
length: 15
V: TRBV30
CDR3: CAWSVKWDSDYEQYF

J: TRBJ1-1
length: 16
V: TRBV10-3
CDR3: CAISETTMGFNTEAFF

J: TRBJ2-7
length: 14
V: TRBV20-1
CDR3: CSAPDPRYLYEQYF

J: TRBJ2-1
length: 19
V: TRBV24-1
CDR3: CATSDFPLREREEINEQFF

J: TRBJ2-4
length: 19
V: TRBV4-1
CDR3: CASSQGYDPSGAEGNIQYF

J: TRBJ1-6
length: 15
V: TRBV7-3
CDR3: CASSFSGGQESPLHF

J: TRBJ1-5
length: 16
V: TRBV5-5
CDR3: CASSLWGTGNNQPQHF

J: TRBJ1-2
length: 14
V: TRBV5-1
CDR3: CASSLDRGQGGYTF

J: TRBJ2-5
length: 15
V: TRBV20-1
CDR3: CSARYATGALETQYF

J: TRBJ2-7
length: 16
V: TRBV12-3/TRBV12-4
CDR3: CASSYPGTGRRDEQYF

J: TRBJ2-5
length: 14
V: TRBV27
CDR3: CASSTVQGQETQYF

J: TRBJ1-5
length: 17
V: TRBV12-3/TRBV12-4
CDR3: CASSSGVSRYSNQPQHF

J: TRBJ2-2
length: 15
V: TRBV5-1
CDR3: CASSLEVQDTGELFF

J: TRBJ2-1
length: 14
V: TRBV20-1
CDR3: CSARRREGHNEQFF

J: TRBJ1-2
length: 13
V: TRBV5-4
CDR3: CASSLDSDYGYTF

J: TRBJ1-2
length: 14
V: TRBV4-3
CDR3: CASSQDWGGDGYTF

J: TRBJ2-7
length: 12
V: TRBV20-1
CDR3: CSAIVGGSEQYF

J: TRBJ2-3
length: 14
V: TRBV5-1
CDR3: CASSLDRGTDTQYF

J: TRBJ1-5
length: 15
V: TRBV5-1
CDR3: CASSSTGNSNQPQHF

J: TRBJ2-1
length: 15
V: TRBV7-3
CDR3: CASSPRRLSYNEQFF

J: TRBJ1-2
length: 13
V: TRBV19
CDR3: CASSIQGDSGYTF

J: TRBJ2-7
length: 13
V: TRBV20-1
CDR3: CSALTRTRDEQYF

J: TRBJ1-6
length: 14
V: TRBV5-1
CDR3: CASSTLQDNSPLHF

J: TRBJ2-1
length: 17
V: TRBV14
CDR3: CASSPPRGRGPYNEQFF

J: TRBJ2-7
length: 12
V: TRBV27
CDR3: CASWGGRYEQYF

J: TRBJ1-1
length: 13
V: TRBV5-1
CDR3: CASSYRGITEAFF